These T cell receptor beta chains were read from a single sample in a study of blood T cell repertoires in COVID-19. Measured with immunoSEQ multiplex PCR; TCRdb has only the in-frame clones, and not every one. The sample holds approximately 470,000 clones, about 85% seen once. Sequencing was done on a sample of PBMCs or T cells enriched from blood (not recorded which). The receptor set was obtained from a woman younger than 30 who had recovered from COVID-19. Each CDR3 is given with its conserved first and last residue. Each record gives: clone size, D gene, V gene, J gene, CDR3 protein, CDR3 DNA. A D gene is named only where the DNA matches it firmly. Clone size is given for some rows only: seen once, a few or many times, or a class if the clone is expanded.

-	TRBD2	TRBV7-9	TRBJ2-5	CASSLSGGYQETQYF	TGTGCCAGCAGCCTTAGCGGGGGGTACCAAGAGACCCAGTACTTC
-	-	TRBV19	TRBJ1-5	CASSGASGNQPQHF	TGTGCCAGTTCTGGGGCGTCCGGTAATCAGCCCCAGCATTTT
once	-	TRBV12-3/TRBV12-4	TRBJ2-3	CASSLSTDTQYF	TGTGCCAGCAGCCTTAGCACAGATACGCAGTATTTT
-	-	TRBV27	TRBJ1-4	CASSYGSQREKLFF	TGTGCCAGCAGTTACGGGTCGCAGAGGGAAAAACTGTTTTTT
-	TRBD1	TRBV27	TRBJ1-2	CASSRDRVYGYTF	TGTGCCAGCAGTCGGGACAGGGTCTATGGCTACACCTTC
-	-	TRBV11-3	TRBJ2-5	CASSLGLSGFQETQYF	TGTGCCAGCAGCTTAGGACTGTCGGGGTTCCAAGAGACCCAGTACTTC
-	-	TRBV7-2	TRBJ1-6	CASSLHGPQDNSPLHF	TGTGCCAGCAGCTTACATGGCCCCCAGGATAATTCACCCCTCCACTTT
-	-	TRBV5-8	TRBJ1-5	CASSSRGNQPQHF	TGTGCCAGCAGCTCCCGGGGGAATCAGCCCCAGCATTTT
few	TRBD2	TRBV19	TRBJ2-1	CASSLGLAGVYNEQFF	TGTGCCAGTAGCCTCGGACTAGCGGGGGTCTACAATGAGCAGTTCTTC
-	TRBD2	TRBV11-2	TRBJ2-2	CASSLTSGGNTGELFF	TGTGCCAGCAGCCTCACTAGCGGGGGGAACACCGGGGAGCTGTTTTTT
-	TRBD2	TRBV18	TRBJ2-3	CASSPPAGGITDTQYF	TGTGCCAGCTCACCACCCGCGGGGGGAATAACAGATACGCAGTATTTT
-	-	TRBV19	TRBJ1-4	CASRWAGGATNEKLFF	TGTGCCAGTAGGTGGGCAGGAGGGGCAACTAATGAAAAACTGTTTTTT
-	-	TRBV18	TRBJ1-1	CASSFQGGTEAFF	TGTGCCAGCTCATTCCAGGGTGGGACTGAAGCTTTCTTT
-	-	TRBV7-2	TRBJ2-1	CASSLLPRRDFSYNEQFF	TGTGCCAGCAGCTTACTACCGCGGCGGGACTTCTCCTACAATGAGCAGTTCTTC
-	-	TRBV11-2	TRBJ2-5	CACGRGPQETQYF	TGTGCTTGCGGGCGGGGGCCTCAAGAGACCCAGTACTTC
-	-	TRBV5-1	TRBJ1-2	CASSLAGTVNYGYTF	TGCGCCAGCAGCTTGGCAGGAACGGTCAACTATGGCTACACCTTC
-	-	TRBV19	TRBJ1-6	CARTPGQLSNSPLHF	TGTGCCAGGACCCCCGGACAGCTCTCGAATTCACCCCTCCACTTT
-	-	TRBV6-5	TRBJ1-2	CASSSKIYGYTF	TGTGCCAGCAGTTCCAAAATCTATGGCTACACCTTC
-	-	TRBV12-5	TRBJ1-1	CASALTANTEAFF	TGTGCTAGTGCCCTGACAGCGAACACTGAAGCTTTCTTT
-	TRBD1	TRBV2	TRBJ1-2	CASSATGGTYGYTF	TGTGCCAGCAGTGCGACAGGGGGCACCTATGGCTACACCTTC
-	-	TRBV30	TRBJ2-7	CAWSPNSYEQYF	TGTGCCTGGAGTCCCAACTCCTACGAGCAGTACTTC
-	TRBD1	TRBV6-5	TRBJ1-1	CASSRQGTNTEAFF	TGTGCCAGCAGTAGACAGGGAACGAACACTGAAGCTTTCTTT
-	TRBD1	TRBV24-1	TRBJ2-4	CATQAGGSTNIQYF	TGTGCCACCCAAGCAGGGGGTAGCACAAACATTCAGTACTTC
few	-	TRBV29-1	TRBJ1-2	CSVALGQPLYGYTF	TGCAGCGTGGCACTCGGACAGCCCCTCTATGGCTACACCTTC
-	-	TRBV5-5	TRBJ1-3	CASSHNRAISGNTIYF	TGTGCCAGCAGCCATAACAGGGCGATCTCTGGAAACACCATATATTTT
-	-	TRBV3-1/TRBV3-2	TRBJ1-4	CASSSPLRKGPYNEKLFF	TGTGCCAGCAGCTCTCCACTTCGAAAGGGGCCTTATAATGAAAAACTGTTTTTT
few	-	TRBV29-1	TRBJ1-1	CSARKLLGGDTEAFF	TGCAGCGCCCGTAAATTGCTGGGGGGGGACACTGAAGCTTTCTTT
-	-	TRBV29-1	TRBJ2-7	CSVVRGGSYEQYF	TGCAGCGTTGTTAGGGGGGGGTCCTACGAGCAGTACTTC
-	TRBD1	TRBV19	TRBJ1-1	CASSMGQGQGANTEAFF	TGTGCCAGTAGTATGGGCCAGGGCCAGGGGGCGAACACTGAAGCTTTCTTT
-	-	TRBV12-5	TRBJ2-1	CASGERVTNEQFF	TGTGCTAGTGGCGAGAGGGTGACTAATGAGCAGTTCTTC
-	TRBD1	TRBV19	TRBJ2-7	CASSLGQGYEQYF	TGTGCCAGTAGCCTGGGACAGGGCTACGAGCAGTACTTC
-	-	TRBV6-5	TRBJ2-1	CASSYSSRSSEQFF	TGTGCCAGCAGTTACTCGAGTAGAAGTTCAGAGCAGTTCTTC
few	-	TRBV12-3/TRBV12-4	TRBJ2-7	CASGLEDEQYF	TGTGCCAGCGGCCTAGAGGACGAGCAGTACTTC
-	-	TRBV29-1	TRBJ2-1	CSVRRPGYNEQFF	TGCAGCGTTCGCAGGCCCGGTTACAATGAGCAGTTCTTC
-	TRBD1	TRBV19	TRBJ1-1	CASRLLPRGAEAFF	TGTGCCAGTAGGCTTCTCCCCAGGGGGGCTGAAGCTTTCTTT
-	-	TRBV28	TRBJ1-2	CASHIPGDGYGYTF	TGTGCCAGCCACATTCCCGGGGATGGGTATGGCTACACCTTC
few	-	TRBV5-6	TRBJ1-2	CASHLRQLDGYTF	TGTGCCAGCCACCTAAGACAGCTCGATGGCTACACCTTC
-	-	TRBV27	TRBJ2-3	CASSPHIAPGTDTQYF	TGTGCCAGCAGTCCTCACATAGCACCGGGCACAGATACGCAGTATTTT
-	TRBD1	TRBV5-1	TRBJ2-5	CASSLTGGHETQYF	TGCGCCAGCAGCTTGACAGGGGGCCACGAGACCCAGTACTTC
-	-	TRBV5-1	TRBJ2-3	CASSLRLTDTQYF	TGCGCCAGCAGCTTGAGACTCACAGATACGCAGTATTTT
-	-	TRBV6-5	TRBJ1-4	CASKTSGAIEKLFF	TGTGCCAGCAAAACCTCAGGGGCGATTGAAAAACTGTTTTTT
few	-	TRBV19	TRBJ2-7	CASSIDHRGEQYF	TGTGCCAGTAGTATAGATCACAGAGGGGAGCAGTACTTC
-	TRBD2	TRBV11-3	TRBJ2-3	CASSLGTSGRTDTQYF	TGTGCCAGCAGCTTAGGGACTAGCGGCCGCACAGATACGCAGTATTTT
-	-	TRBV20-1	TRBJ1-1	CSATGGYEAFF	TGCAGTGCTACCGGGGGATATGAAGCTTTCTTT
-	-	TRBV2	TRBJ1-5	CASSSEGSIEPQHF	TGTGCCAGCAGTTCGGAGGGCAGTATTGAGCCCCAGCATTTT
-	TRBD1	TRBV9	TRBJ1-2	CASSAGGQGSSNYGYTF	TGTGCCAGCAGCGCAGGGGGACAGGGCTCCTCTAACTATGGCTACACCTTC
-	TRBD1	TRBV28	TRBJ2-7	CASSLFSGQGLPGQYF	TGTGCCAGCAGTTTATTTTCGGGACAGGGTCTACCTGGGCAGTACTTC
once	-	TRBV12-3/TRBV12-4	TRBJ2-4	CASSLRQGNIQYF	TGTGCCAGCAGTTTAAGGCAGGGGAACATTCAGTACTTC
few	-	TRBV3-1/TRBV3-2	TRBJ1-2	CASSTPLGAGGYTF	TGTGCCAGCAGCACCCCCTTAGGGGCGGGAGGCTACACCTTC
-	-	TRBV19	TRBJ2-7	CASSLGTPSSYEQYF	TGTGCCAGTAGCCTAGGGACACCGAGCTCCTACGAGCAGTACTTC
-	TRBD1	TRBV29-1	TRBJ1-1	CSAGQGGSEAFF	TGCAGCGCCGGACAGGGAGGCAGTGAAGCTTTCTTT
few	TRBD1	TRBV10-2	TRBJ1-4	CASSESLTGGDEKLFF	TGCGCCAGCAGTGAGTCGCTAACAGGGGGAGATGAAAAACTGTTTTTT
-	TRBD1	TRBV27	TRBJ2-7	CASSRNYRDRGGEQYF	TGTGCCAGCAGCCGGAATTACCGGGACAGGGGAGGCGAGCAGTACTTC